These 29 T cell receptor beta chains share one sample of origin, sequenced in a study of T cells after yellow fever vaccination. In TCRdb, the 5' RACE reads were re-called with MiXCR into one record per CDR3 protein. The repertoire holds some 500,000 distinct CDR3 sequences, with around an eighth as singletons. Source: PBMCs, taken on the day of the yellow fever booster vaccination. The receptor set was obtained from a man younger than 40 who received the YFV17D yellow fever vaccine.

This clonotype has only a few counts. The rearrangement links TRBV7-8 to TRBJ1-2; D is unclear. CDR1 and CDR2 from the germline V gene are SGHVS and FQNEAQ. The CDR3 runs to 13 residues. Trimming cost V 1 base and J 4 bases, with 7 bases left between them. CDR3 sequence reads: CASSLVSAYGYTF. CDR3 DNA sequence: TGTGCCAGCAGCTTAGTTTCAGCCTATGGCTACACCTTC.

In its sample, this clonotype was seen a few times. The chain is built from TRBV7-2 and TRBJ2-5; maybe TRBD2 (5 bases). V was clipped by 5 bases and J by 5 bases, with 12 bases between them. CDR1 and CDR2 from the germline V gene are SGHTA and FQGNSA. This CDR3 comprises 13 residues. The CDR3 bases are TGTGCCAGCAGCCTACTAGGGTGGGAGACCCAGTACTTC. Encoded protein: CASSLLGWETQYF.

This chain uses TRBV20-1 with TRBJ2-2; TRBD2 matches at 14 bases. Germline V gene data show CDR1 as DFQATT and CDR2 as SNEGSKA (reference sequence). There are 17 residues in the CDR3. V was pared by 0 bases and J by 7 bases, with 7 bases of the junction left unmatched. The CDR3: CSARDLGLAGGIGELFF. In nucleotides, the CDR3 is TGCAGTGCTAGAGATCTCGGACTAGCGGGAGGTATCGGGGAGCTGTTTTTT.

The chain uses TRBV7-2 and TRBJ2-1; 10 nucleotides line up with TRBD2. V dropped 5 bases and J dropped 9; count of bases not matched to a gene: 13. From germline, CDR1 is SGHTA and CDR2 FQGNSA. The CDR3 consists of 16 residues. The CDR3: CASSIPGVAGGSEQFF. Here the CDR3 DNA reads TGTGCCAGCAGCATCCCCGGGGTAGCGGGAGGCAGTGAGCAGTTCTTC.

DNA for the CDR3: TGTGCCAGCAGTTGGAGTGAAGAGACCCAGTACTTC. Protein product: CASSWSEETQYF. V is TRBV11-2 and J is TRBJ2-5; D is ambiguous. The CDR3 runs to 12 residues. Germline V CDR1 and CDR2: SGHAT, FQNNGV. The V and J ends lost 6 bases and 3 bases respectively, with 8 bases between them.

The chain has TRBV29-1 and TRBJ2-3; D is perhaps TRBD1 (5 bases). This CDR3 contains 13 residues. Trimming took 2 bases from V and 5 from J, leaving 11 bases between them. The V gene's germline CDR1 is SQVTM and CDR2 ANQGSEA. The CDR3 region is CSVEPHRQDTQYF. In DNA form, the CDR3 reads TGCAGCGTTGAACCTCACAGGCAAGATACGCAGTATTTT.

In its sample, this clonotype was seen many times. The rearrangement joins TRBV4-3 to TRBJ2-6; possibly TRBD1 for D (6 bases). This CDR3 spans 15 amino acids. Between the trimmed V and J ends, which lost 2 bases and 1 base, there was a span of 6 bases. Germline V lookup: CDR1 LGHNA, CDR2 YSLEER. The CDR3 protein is CASSQTGSGANVLTF. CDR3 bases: TGCGCCAGCAGCCAAACAGGGTCTGGGGCCAACGTCCTGACTTTC.

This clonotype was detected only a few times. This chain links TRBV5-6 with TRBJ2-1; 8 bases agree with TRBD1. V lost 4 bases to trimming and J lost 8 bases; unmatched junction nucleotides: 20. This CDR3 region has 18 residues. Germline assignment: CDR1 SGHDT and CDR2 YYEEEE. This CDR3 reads CASSPAPRTGKLVDEQFF. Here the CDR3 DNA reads TGTGCCAGCAGCCCCGCCCCTCGGACAGGGAAGTTGGTGGATGAGCAGTTCTTC.

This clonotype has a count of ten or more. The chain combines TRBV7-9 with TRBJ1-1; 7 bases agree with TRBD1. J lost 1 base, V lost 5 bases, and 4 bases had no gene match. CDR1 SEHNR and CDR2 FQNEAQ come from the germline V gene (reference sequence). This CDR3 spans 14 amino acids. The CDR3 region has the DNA TGTGCCAGCAGCCCTAGGACAGGGAACACTGAAGCTTTCTTT. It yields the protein CASSPRTGNTEAFF. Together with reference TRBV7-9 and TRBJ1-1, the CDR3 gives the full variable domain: DTGVSQNPRHKITKRGQNVTFRCDPISEHNRLYWYRQTLGQGPEFLTYFQNEAQLEKSRLLSDRFSAERPKGSFSTLEIQRTEQGDSAMYLCASSPRTGNTEAFFGQGTRLTVV.

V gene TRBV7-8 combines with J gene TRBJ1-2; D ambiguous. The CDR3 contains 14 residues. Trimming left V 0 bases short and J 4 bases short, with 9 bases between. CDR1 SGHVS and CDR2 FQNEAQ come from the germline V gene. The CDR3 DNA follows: TGTGCCAGCAGCTTAGCCCACGGCTCCTATGGCTACACCTTC. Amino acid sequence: CASSLAHGSYGYTF. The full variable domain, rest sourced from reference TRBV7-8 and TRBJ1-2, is GAGVSQSPRYKVAKRGQDVALRCDPISGHVSLFWYQQALGQGPEFLTYFQNEAQLDKSGLPSDRFFAERPEGSVSTLKIQRTQQEDSAVYLCASSLAHGSYGYTFGSGTRLTVV.

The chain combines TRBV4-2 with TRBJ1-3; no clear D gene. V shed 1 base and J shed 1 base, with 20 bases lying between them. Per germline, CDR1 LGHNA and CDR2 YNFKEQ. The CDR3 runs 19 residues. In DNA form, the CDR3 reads TGTGCCAGCAGCCAAGGGAGATTGTATTCGGGGTCATCTGGAAACACCATATATTTT. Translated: CASSQGRLYSGSSGNTIYF.

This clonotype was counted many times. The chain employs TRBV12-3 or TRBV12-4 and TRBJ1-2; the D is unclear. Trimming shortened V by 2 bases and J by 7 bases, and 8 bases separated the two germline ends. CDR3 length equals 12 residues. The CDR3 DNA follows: TGTGCCAGCAGTTTAAAAGGAGTTGGCTACACCTTC. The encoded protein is CASSLKGVGYTF.

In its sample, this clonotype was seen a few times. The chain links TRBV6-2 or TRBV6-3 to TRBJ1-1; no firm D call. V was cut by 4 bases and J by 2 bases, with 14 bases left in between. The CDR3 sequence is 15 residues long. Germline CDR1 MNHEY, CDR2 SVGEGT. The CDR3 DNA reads TGTGCCAGCAGTTCACACCGGTCGTTAAACACTGAAGCTTTCTTT. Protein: CASSSHRSLNTEAFF.

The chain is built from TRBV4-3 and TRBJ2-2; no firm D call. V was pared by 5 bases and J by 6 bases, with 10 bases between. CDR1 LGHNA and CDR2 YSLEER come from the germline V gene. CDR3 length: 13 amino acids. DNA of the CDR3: TGCGCCAGCAGCGCCCGGTTGCCCGGGGAGCTGTTTTTT. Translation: CASSARLPGELFF.

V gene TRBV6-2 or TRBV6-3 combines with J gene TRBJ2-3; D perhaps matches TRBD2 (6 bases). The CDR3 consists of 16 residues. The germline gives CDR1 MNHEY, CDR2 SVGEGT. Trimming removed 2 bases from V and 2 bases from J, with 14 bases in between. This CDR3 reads CASSYARGEITDTQYF. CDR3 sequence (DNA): TGTGCCAGCAGTTACGCCCGCGGGGAGATCACAGATACGCAGTATTTT.

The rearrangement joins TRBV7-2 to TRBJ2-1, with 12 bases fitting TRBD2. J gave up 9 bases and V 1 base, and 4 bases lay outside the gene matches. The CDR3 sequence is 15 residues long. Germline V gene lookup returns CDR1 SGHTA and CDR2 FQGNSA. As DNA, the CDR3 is TGTGCCAGCAGCTTAGAAACTAGCGGGAGGAGTGAGCAGTTCTTC. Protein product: CASSLETSGRSEQFF.

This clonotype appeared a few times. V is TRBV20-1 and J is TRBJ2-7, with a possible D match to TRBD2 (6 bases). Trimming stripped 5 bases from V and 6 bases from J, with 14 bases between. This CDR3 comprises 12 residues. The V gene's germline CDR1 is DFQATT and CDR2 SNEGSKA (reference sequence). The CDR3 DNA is TGCAGTGCTGAAGAGGGGAGGCCCGAGCAGTACTTC. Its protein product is CSAEEGRPEQYF.

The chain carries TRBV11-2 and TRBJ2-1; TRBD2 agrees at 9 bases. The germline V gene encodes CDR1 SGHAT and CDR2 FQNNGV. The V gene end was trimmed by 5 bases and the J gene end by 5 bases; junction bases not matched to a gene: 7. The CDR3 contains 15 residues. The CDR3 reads CASSPRLAENNEQFF. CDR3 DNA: TGTGCCAGCAGCCCACGACTAGCGGAGAACAATGAGCAGTTCTTC.

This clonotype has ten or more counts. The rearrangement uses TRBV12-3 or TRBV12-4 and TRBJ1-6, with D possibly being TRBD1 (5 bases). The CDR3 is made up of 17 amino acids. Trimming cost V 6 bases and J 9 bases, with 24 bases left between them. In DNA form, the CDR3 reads TGTGCCAGCAGCCTGGGTCTCACACCGGGGGGGAGTTCACCCCTCCACTTT. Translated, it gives CASSLGLTPGGSSPLHF.

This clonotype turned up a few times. DNA for the CDR3: TGCAGTGCTAGCGCCCCAGGGGGCGTATCAAGGGATGGCTACACCTTC. This sequence encodes CSASAPGGVSRDGYTF. The chain uses TRBV20-1 and TRBJ1-2; 8 bases are shared with TRBD1. The CDR3 has 16 amino acids. CDR1 and CDR2 from the germline V gene are DFQATT and SNEGSKA (reference sequence). The J segment lost 6 bases and the V segment lost 3 bases, leaving 15 bases of the junction unmatched.

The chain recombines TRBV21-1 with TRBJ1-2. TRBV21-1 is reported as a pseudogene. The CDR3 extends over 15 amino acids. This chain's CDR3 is CASSKEGHSLLGYTF. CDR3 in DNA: TGTGCCAGCAGCAAGGAGGGACACTCCCTCTTGGGCTACACCTTC.

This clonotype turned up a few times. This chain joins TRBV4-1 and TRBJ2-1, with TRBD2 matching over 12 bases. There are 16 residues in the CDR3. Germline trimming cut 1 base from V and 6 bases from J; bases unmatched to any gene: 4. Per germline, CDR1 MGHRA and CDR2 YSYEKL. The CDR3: CASSQGLAGVSNEQFF. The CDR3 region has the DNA TGCGCCAGCAGCCAAGGACTAGCGGGAGTCTCCAATGAGCAGTTCTTC.

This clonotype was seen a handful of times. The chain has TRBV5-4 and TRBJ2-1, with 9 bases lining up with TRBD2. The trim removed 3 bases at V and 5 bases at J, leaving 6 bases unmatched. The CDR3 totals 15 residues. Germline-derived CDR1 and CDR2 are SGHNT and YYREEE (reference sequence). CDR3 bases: TGTGCCAGCAGCTCTTGGCTAGCGGGGCACAATGAGCAGTTCTTC. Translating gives CASSSWLAGHNEQFF.

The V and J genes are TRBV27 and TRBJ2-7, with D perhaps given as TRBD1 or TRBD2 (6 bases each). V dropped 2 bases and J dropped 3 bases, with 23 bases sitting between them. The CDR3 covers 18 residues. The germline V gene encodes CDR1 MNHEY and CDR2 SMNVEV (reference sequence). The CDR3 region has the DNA TGTGCCAGCAGTTTAGCTCGGGGGCTAGCGAATTCTAACTACGAGCAGTACTTC. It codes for CASSLARGLANSNYEQYF.

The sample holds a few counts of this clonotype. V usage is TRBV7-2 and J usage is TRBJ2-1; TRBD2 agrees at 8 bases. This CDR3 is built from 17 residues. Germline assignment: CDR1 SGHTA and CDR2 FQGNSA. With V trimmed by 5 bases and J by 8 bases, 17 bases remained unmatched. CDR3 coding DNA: TGTGCCAGCAGCCCCAATGGACTAGCTTCCTCAGGGGATGAGCAGTTCTTC. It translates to CASSPNGLASSGDEQFF. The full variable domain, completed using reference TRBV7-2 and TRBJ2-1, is GAGVSQSPSNKVTEKGKDVELRCDPISGHTALYWYRQSLGQGLEFLIYFQGNSAPDKSGLPSDRFSAERTGGSVSTLTIQRTQQEDSAVYLCASSPNGLASSGDEQFFGPGTRLTVL.

The CDR3: CASSLRGGNGEQFF. The CDR3 bases are TGTGCCAGCAGCTTGAGGGGGGGTAACGGTGAGCAGTTCTTC. This chain connects TRBV7-2 to TRBJ2-1; tentative D call: TRBD2 (7 bases). CDR3 length equals 14 residues. V was pared by 3 bases and J by 9 bases, with 15 bases between. Germline CDR1 SGHTA, CDR2 FQGNSA.

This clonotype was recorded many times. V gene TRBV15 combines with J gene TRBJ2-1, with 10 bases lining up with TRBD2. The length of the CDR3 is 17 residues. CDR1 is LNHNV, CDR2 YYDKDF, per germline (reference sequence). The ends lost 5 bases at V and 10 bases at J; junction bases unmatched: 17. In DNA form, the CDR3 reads TGTGCCACCAGCGGGGATCCGGGGAGCGGGAGGGCCAGGGAGCAGTTCTTC. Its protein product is CATSGDPGSGRAREQFF. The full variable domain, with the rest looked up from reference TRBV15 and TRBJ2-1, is DAMVIQNPRYQVTQFGKPVTLSCSQTLNHNVMYWYQQKSSQAPKLLFHYYDKDFNNEADTPDNFQSRRPNTSFCFLDIRSPGLGDTAMYLCATSGDPGSGRAREQFFGPGTRLTVL.

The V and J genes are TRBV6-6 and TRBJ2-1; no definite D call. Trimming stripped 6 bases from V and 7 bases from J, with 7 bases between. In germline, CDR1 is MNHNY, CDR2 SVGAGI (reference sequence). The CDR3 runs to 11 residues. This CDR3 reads CASSSINEQFF. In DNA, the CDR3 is TGTGCCAGCAGCTCAATAAATGAGCAGTTCTTC.

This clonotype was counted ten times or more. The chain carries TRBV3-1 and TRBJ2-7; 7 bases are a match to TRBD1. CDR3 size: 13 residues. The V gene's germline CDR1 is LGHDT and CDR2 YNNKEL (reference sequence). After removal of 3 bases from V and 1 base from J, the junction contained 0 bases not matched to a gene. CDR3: CASSQGQSYEQYF. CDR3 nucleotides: TGTGCCAGCAGCCAGGGACAGTCCTACGAGCAGTACTTC.